Shown below are 25 T cell receptor beta chains from a single sample sequenced in a study of T cells in Graves' hyperthyroidism and ophthalmopathy. RNA transcripts yielded amplified TCR beta CDR3 regions. The HTBI set primed first-round TCR CDR3 RT-PCR. Each CDR3 protein is one row after TCRdb ran MiXCR on the multiplex PCR reads. The sample includes about 380,000 distinct CDR3 sequences, around 18% of them seen just once. Sequenced input: blood. These receptors were obtained from a man aged 18 to 30 with Graves' ophthalmopathy.

The table lists this clonotype with many counts. The junction and the germline gene differ at one end; a read error may be behind it. The V gene is TRBV9, the J gene TRBJ1-6; 8 positions match TRBD1. The CDR3 length is 15 residues. The germline V gene has CDR1 SGDLS and CDR2 YYNGEE. The CDR3 reads CASSPGQGYNSPLHF. CDR3 nucleotide sequence: TGCGCCAGCAGCCCAGGACAGGGTTATAATTCACCCCTCCACTTT.

This clonotype was observed many times. This rearrangement joins TRBV18 to TRBJ1-1; 7 bases match TRBD1. The CDR3 consists of 13 residues. Germline CDR1 KGHSH, CDR2 LQKENI. Trimming cost V 6 bases and J 3 bases; bases outside gene matches: 4. DNA of the CDR3: TGTGCCAGCTCGGGGGGGACAGACACTGAAGCTTTCTTT. Its protein is CASSGGTDTEAFF. The full variable domain, in which reference TRBV18 and TRBJ1-1 provide the parts outside the CDR3, is NAGVMQNPRHLVRRRGQEARLRCSPMKGHSHVYWYRQLPEEGLKFMVYLQKENIIDESGMPKERFSAEFPKEGPSILRIQQVVRGDSAAYFCASSGGTDTEAFFGQGTRLTVV.

There are many counts of this clonotype. The chain couples TRBV5-1 to TRBJ2-7; no definite D call. The CDR3 is 13 residues long. V gave up 4 bases and J gave up 5 bases, with 13 bases separating them. Germline loops: CDR1 SGHRS, CDR2 YFSETQ. CDR3 nucleotides: TGCGCCAGCAGCATGCCGACGGTTGACGAGCAGTACTTC. It yields the protein CASSMPTVDEQYF. The whole variable domain, filled in from reference TRBV5-1 and TRBJ2-7, reads KAGVTQTPRYLIKTRGQQVTLSCSPISGHRSVSWYQQTPGQGLQFLFEYFSETQRNKGNFPGRFSGRQFSNSRSEMNVSTLELGDSALYLCASSMPTVDEQYFGPGTRLTVT.

This clonotype was detected ten times or more. The chain has TRBV12-3 or TRBV12-4 and TRBJ1-5, with 7 bases aligning to TRBD1. The CDR3 has 18 amino acids. J lost 9 bases, V lost 3 bases, and 20 bases had no gene match. In DNA, the CDR3 is TGTGCCAGCAGTTTGTCCCGCAGACAGGGTGGGGGTCATGGGCCCCAGCATTTT. It yields the protein CASSLSRRQGGGHGPQHF.

A few counts support this clonotype. The genes are TRBV6-1 and TRBJ1-3, with 12 bases that match TRBD1. This CDR3 has 16 amino acids. CDR1 is MNHNS, CDR2 SASEGT, per germline. J lost 1 base, V lost 6 bases, and 4 bases had no gene match. The CDR3 sequence is CASRPGQGASGNTIYF. CDR3 DNA: TGTGCCAGCAGACCGGGACAGGGGGCTTCTGGAAACACCATATATTTT.

This clonotype has more than one count but fewer than ten. The gene calls are TRBV12-3 or TRBV12-4 and TRBJ2-1, with a tentative D call TRBD1 (6 bases). The V end was cut by 1 base, the J end by 8 bases, with 15 bases between. This CDR3 contains 15 residues. In DNA, the CDR3 is TGTGCCAGCAGTTTAGGCGTACATACAGGGTATGAGCAGTTCTTC. It codes for CASSLGVHTGYEQFF.

The chain is built from TRBV10-2 and TRBJ1-1; D gene unclear. CDR1 and CDR2 (germline): WSHSY, SAAADI. V lost 6 bases and J lost 4, with 15 bases in between. There are 14 residues in the CDR3. The CDR3 spells CASRDASTGTEAFF. CDR3 bases: TGCGCCAGCAGAGATGCCTCAACCGGCACTGAAGCTTTCTTT.

This clonotype appeared many times. This chain connects TRBV3-1 to TRBJ2-7; D is unclear. The V end was cut by 0 bases, the J end by 5 bases, with 14 bases between. Germline V CDR1 and CDR2: LGHDT, YNNKEL (reference sequence). This CDR3 contains 15 residues. CDR3 residues: CASSQEVGHLHEQYF. The CDR3 coding sequence is TGTGCCAGCAGCCAAGAGGTGGGCCATCTTCACGAGCAGTACTTC.

V usage is TRBV18 and J usage is TRBJ2-3; 14 bases match TRBD2. The V segment lost 3 bases and the J segment 2 bases; nucleotides outside the gene matches: 7. Germline CDR1 and CDR2: KGHSH and LQKENI. The CDR3 has 18 residues. The CDR3 nucleotides read TGTGCCAGCTCACCGCAGGGACTAGCGGGGGCCCACACAGATACGCAGTATTTT. This encodes CASSPQGLAGAHTDTQYF. The full variable domain, in which reference TRBV18 and TRBJ2-3 provide the parts outside the CDR3, is NAGVMQNPRHLVRRRGQEARLRCSPMKGHSHVYWYRQLPEEGLKFMVYLQKENIIDESGMPKERFSAEFPKEGPSILRIQQVVRGDSAAYFCASSPQGLAGAHTDTQYFGPGTRLTVL.

This clonotype turned up a few times. The CDR3: CASSLRGGQGAYTEAFF. The CDR3 coding sequence is TGTGCCAGCAGCTTAAGAGGTGGGCAGGGGGCGTACACTGAAGCTTTCTTT. The chain employs TRBV7-3 and TRBJ1-1; 8 bases are a match to TRBD1. V was clipped by 1 base and J by 3 bases; unmatched bases: 10. This CDR3 is built from 17 residues. CDR1 and CDR2 (germline): SGHTA, FQGTGA.

This clonotype appeared many times. V and J are TRBV11-3 and TRBJ2-3, with D tentatively TRBD2 (6 bases). Per the germline V gene, CDR1 is SGHNT and CDR2 is YENEEA. V shed 2 bases and J shed 6 bases, with 15 bases lying between them. The CDR3 extends over 15 amino acids. DNA of the CDR3: TGTGCCAGCAGCTTAAGGTTCGGGGGATTTGATACGCAGTATTTT. Its translation: CASSLRFGGFDTQYF.

This clonotype was counted between two and nine times. DNA of the CDR3: TGCAGTGCCCGTCCCCCACCGGATGTCGGCAATCAGCCCCAGCATTTT. It translates to CSARPPPDVGNQPQHF. The V call is TRBV20-1, the J call TRBJ1-5, with D unresolved. V dropped 6 bases and J dropped 2 bases, with 20 bases sitting between them. CDR1 is DFQATT, CDR2 SNEGSKA, per germline (reference sequence). The CDR3 is 16 amino acids.

V gene TRBV4-1 combines with J gene TRBJ2-5; possible D gene TRBD1, 6 bases. CDR3 length equals 14 residues. Deletions cut 5 bases from V and 3 bases from J, with 13 bases between. Germline V gives CDR1 MGHRA, CDR2 YSYEKL. CDR3 nucleotide sequence: TGCGCCAGCAGCGCTATCGGGACAAAAGAGACCCAGTACTTC. This codes for CASSAIGTKETQYF.

This clonotype has at least ten counts. The chain recombines TRBV28 with TRBJ2-6; D ambiguous. CDR1 MDHEN and CDR2 SYDVKM come from the germline V gene. Trimming left V 6 bases short and J 0 bases short, with 9 bases between. The CDR3 runs to 15 residues. In nucleotides, the CDR3 is TGTGCCAGCAGCCTCAGACCCTCTGGGGCCAACGTCCTGACTTTC. Translating it yields CASSLRPSGANVLTF. Full variable domain (rest looked up from reference TRBV28 and TRBJ2-6): DVKVTQSSRYLVKRTGEKVFLECVQDMDHENMFWYRQDPGLGLRLIYFSYDVKMKEKGDIPEGYSVSREKKERFSLILESASTNQTSMYLCASSLRPSGANVLTFGAGSRLTVL.

This clonotype was recorded many times. The V call is TRBV12-3 or TRBV12-4, the J call TRBJ2-5; 12 positions agree with TRBD2. V dropped 4 bases and J dropped 5; count of bases not matched to a gene: 8. This CDR3 comprises 16 residues. The DNA for the CDR3 is TGTGCCAGCAGTTCCGATCTAGCGGGGGGGCGTGAGACCCAGTACTTC. Its translation: CASSSDLAGGRETQYF.

This clonotype was counted only a few times. The chain combines TRBV9 with TRBJ2-5; 9 nucleotides match TRBD2. Per the germline V gene, CDR1 is SGDLS and CDR2 is YYNGEE. The CDR3 has 17 residues. The V and J ends lost 0 bases and 4 bases, in that order; junction bases with no gene match: 10. The CDR3 DNA reads as TGTGCCAGCAGCGTAGGGCTAGCGGGGCCCTTAGGAGAGACCCAGTACTTC. Encoded protein: CASSVGLAGPLGETQYF.

This clonotype appeared many times. The chain uses TRBV2 and TRBJ2-1; 7 bases agree with TRBD1. The CDR3 covers 15 residues. CDR1 is SNHLY, CDR2 FYNNEI, per germline. J was trimmed by 2 bases and V by 3 bases; bases with no gene match: 4. This chain's CDR3 is CASSEDRYPYNEQFF. The CDR3 nucleotides are TGTGCCAGCAGTGAGGACAGGTACCCCTACAATGAGCAGTTCTTC.

This clonotype was counted many times. V and J are TRBV12-3 or TRBV12-4 and TRBJ2-3; 7 bases agree with TRBD2. Trimming at V came to 4 bases and at J to 1 base, leaving 8 bases not matched to a gene. This CDR3 has 16 amino acids. The chain's CDR3 is CASSSGGGPGTDTQYF. CDR3 DNA sequence: TGTGCCAGCAGTTCAGGCGGGGGACCTGGCACAGATACGCAGTATTTT.

In its sample, this clonotype was seen many times. The genes are TRBV7-2 and TRBJ1-5; no clear D gene. Germline V gene lookup returns CDR1 SGHTA and CDR2 FQGNSA. This CDR3 has 14 residues. The germline V and J ends were trimmed by 4 bases and 6 bases, with 13 bases remaining between them. CDR3 bases: TGTGCCAGCAGCTCTGGACCCTTCGGTCAGCCCCAGCATTTT. This sequence encodes CASSSGPFGQPQHF.

The rearrangement joins TRBV13 to TRBJ1-4, with a tentative D call TRBD1 (6 bases). V was cut by 4 bases and J by 3 bases, with 21 bases left in between. This CDR3 contains 18 residues. The germline V gene has CDR1 PRHDT and CDR2 FYEKMQ (reference sequence). The CDR3 DNA is TGTGCCAGCAGCTCGCGGGCATGGGGGCTAGGGTCTAATGAAAAACTGTTTTTT. Amino acid sequence: CASSSRAWGLGSNEKLFF.

About this clonotype: Germline is not matched at one junction end, which may reflect a read error. This rearrangement joins TRBV3-1 to TRBJ1-2; possible D gene TRBD1, 5 bases. The CDR3 runs to 15 residues. CDR1 LGHDT and CDR2 YNNKEL come from the germline V gene (reference sequence). The CDR3 protein is CASIQGAATLYGYTF. The CDR3 bases are TGTGCCAGCATCCAAGGGGCAGCCACTCTCTATGGCTACACCTTC.

The rearrangement joins TRBV29-1 to TRBJ2-2; a weak D match, TRBD2 (6 bases). V shed 4 bases and J shed 5 bases, with 14 bases lying between them. Germline V gene lookup returns CDR1 SQVTM and CDR2 ANQGSEA. This CDR3 contains 14 residues. In DNA, the CDR3 is TGCAGCGTTGTGTATAGTGGGGGGACCGGGGAGCTGTTTTTT. Protein product: CSVVYSGGTGELFF.

This sequence joins TRBV4-2 and TRBJ2-5; D is uncertain. Trimming pared 3 bases from V and 3 bases from J, leaving 11 bases between. The V gene's germline CDR1 is LGHNA and CDR2 YNFKEQ. The length of the CDR3 is 14 residues. CDR3 in amino acids: CASSHPRAEETQYF. The CDR3, as DNA: TGTGCCAGCAGCCACCCTCGTGCGGAAGAGACCCAGTACTTC.

Only a few counts were recorded for this clonotype. The chain combines TRBV11-2 with TRBJ2-6; no definite D call. Germline V CDR1 and CDR2: SGHAT, FQNNGV. The CDR3 runs to 13 residues. V lost 1 base and J lost 4, with 2 bases in between. The CDR3 coding sequence is TGTGCCAGCAGCTTAGGAGGGGCCAACGTCCTGACTTTC. Encoded protein: CASSLGGANVLTF.

This clonotype has a count of ten or more. V is TRBV5-5 and J is TRBJ2-3; no firm D call. This CDR3 is 13 amino acids long. Germline assignment: CDR1 SGHKS and CDR2 YYEKEE (reference sequence). Trimming pared 5 bases from V and 6 bases from J, leaving 13 bases between. CDR3 sequence reads: CASRPPSSDTQYF. The CDR3 DNA is TGTGCCAGCAGGCCTCCGAGCTCGGATACGCAGTATTTT.